Sequencing of this T cell receptor (beta chain) was carried out in a study of OX40 agonist ivuxolimab in advanced cancers. Study-wide context: Ivuxolimab, an agonist antibody against OX40 (CD134), was given to patients. Regarding the study as a whole: Clonal expansion was among the lowest in partial responders at 0.1-3.0 mg/kg, especially CD8+. More expanded clones were seen, on average, in CD8+ T cells than in CD4+.

Patients were ruled out by autoimmune disease history or systemic immunosuppression. To note about this clone: What it binds is not known.

Measured with immunoSEQ multiplex PCR; TCRdb has only the in-frame clones, and not every one. The sample consists of fewer than 25,000 clones, 80% to 90% of them appearing once. The V gene end was trimmed by 4 bases and the J gene end by 12 bases; junction bases not matched to a gene: 12. Germline CDR1 and CDR2: SGHNT and YYREEE (reference sequence). This CDR3 has 15 amino acids. The receptor was isolated from an adult with an advanced solid tumor such as melanoma, head and neck, liver or kidney cancer. The chain links TRBV5-4 to TRBJ2-1, with 11 bases fitting TRBD2. Here the sequenced sample was CD4+ or CD8+ T cells sorted from blood, taken in a trial of the OX40 agonist ivuxolimab. This chain's CDR3 is CASSGTSGHFFGQFF. The CDR3 DNA reads as TGTGCCAGCAGCGGGACTAGCGGCCATTTTTTTGGGCAGTTCTTC.